One sample yielded the 29 T cell receptor beta chains listed below, sequenced in a study of cytomegalovirus exposure and HLA in healthy donors. Amplification used 60 Vbeta primers and 13 Jbeta primers. Some clones are missing from TCRdb's copy, which holds only in-frame ones; the method was immunoSEQ multiplex PCR. The sample lists around 96,000 clones; more than 75% were seen once. Sequencing input: PBMCs. The receptors derive from a man younger than 35 in good health and CMV-seronegative.

The rearrangement links TRBV19 to TRBJ1-1; possibly TRBD1 for D (6 bases). The V gene lost 5 bases and the J gene lost 3 bases, with 13 bases spanning the gap. The CDR3 covers 14 residues. Germline CDR1 and CDR2: LNHDA and SQIVND (reference sequence). The CDR3 spells CASSVQHRDTEAFF. The CDR3 DNA reads as TGTGCCAGTAGTGTCCAACACAGGGACACTGAAGCTTTCTTT.

The chain joins TRBV4-2 to TRBJ1-6, with D tentatively TRBD1 (6 bases). The CDR3 has 17 amino acids. Germline V lookup: CDR1 LGHNA, CDR2 YNFKEQ. With 0 bases removed from V and 9 bases from J, the gap between germline ends came to 18 bases. CDR3: CASSQEVVAGEGSPLHF. The CDR3, as DNA: TGTGCCAGCAGCCAAGAGGTAGTGGCAGGGGAAGGTTCACCCCTCCACTTT.

Worth noting for this clone: An end of the junction does not agree with germline; a read error may underlie this. This chain links TRBV7-9 with TRBJ1-6, with 8 bases aligning to TRBD1. The CDR3 has 16 residues. CDR1 and CDR2 (germline): SEHNR, FQNEAQ (reference sequence). CDR3 sequence reads: CSSSSPRGTGHSPLHF. The CDR3 DNA reads as TGTTCCAGCAGCTCACCAAGGGGGACAGGCCATTCACCCCTCCACTTT.

The gene calls are TRBV6-1 and TRBJ2-5; a possible D gene is TRBD2 (6 bases). V was shortened by 0 bases and J by 4 bases, with 15 bases between the two germline ends. CDR1 MNHNS and CDR2 SASEGT come from the germline V gene. The CDR3 contains 16 residues. The CDR3 sequence is CASSEARGIGGETQYF. In DNA, the CDR3 is TGTGCCAGCAGTGAAGCGCGGGGTATCGGGGGAGAGACCCAGTACTTC.

In nucleotides, the CDR3 is TGTGCCAGCAGGGGCTTGAGCGAGACCCAGTACTTC. Protein sequence: CASRGLSETQYF. The rearrangement joins TRBV2 to TRBJ2-5; no definite D call. The CDR3 length is 12 residues. The germline V gene encodes CDR1 SNHLY and CDR2 FYNNEI. The V end lost 6 bases, the J end lost 5 bases, and 10 bases lay between the germline ends.

The chain is built from TRBV19 and TRBJ2-4; 8 bases are shared with TRBD1. The CDR3 covers 15 residues. Germline V lookup: CDR1 LNHDA, CDR2 SQIVND (reference sequence). The V segment lost 6 bases and the J segment 0 bases; nucleotides outside the gene matches: 4. CDR3 nucleotides: TGTGCCAGTAGCACAGGGGGACTAGCCAAAAACATTCAGTACTTC. Translated: CASSTGGLAKNIQYF.

CDR3 DNA: TGCGCCAGCAGCCAAGACTCAGGCTATGGCTACACCTTC. As protein: CASSQDSGYGYTF. The chain carries TRBV4-1 and TRBJ1-2; D gene unclear. Germline CDR1 reads MGHRA; CDR2 reads YSYEKL. The CDR3 is 13 residues long. The V end was cut by 0 bases, the J end by 4 bases, with 6 bases between.

This clone was seen a few times. The chain joins TRBV7-5 to TRBJ2-5; the D call of TRBD1 is as the table states it, not checked on the DNA. TRBV7-5 is labeled a pseudogene. This CDR3 has 16 residues. The CDR3 DNA reads as TGTGCCAGAAGCTGCCCAGGGTCTCAGGGAAGGGAGACCCAGTACTTC. Translating gives CARSCPGSQGRETQYF.

This chain's CDR3 is CASRTAVGQGVGANVLTF. CDR3 DNA: TGCGCCAGCAGAACCGCCGTGGGACAGGGGGTTGGGGCCAACGTCCTGACTTTC. The chain recombines TRBV10-2 with TRBJ2-6, with 11 bases fitting TRBD1. CDR3 length: 18 amino acids. Germline CDR1 is WSHSY and CDR2 is SAAADI. With V trimmed by 6 bases and J by 3 bases, 10 bases remained unmatched.

This clone was detected once. In DNA form, the CDR3 reads TGTGCCAGCAGCTTAAGGGGGGGGGACTACAATGAGCAGTTCTTC. This gives the protein CASSLRGGDYNEQFF. This sequence joins TRBV7-9 and TRBJ2-1; D is possibly TRBD2 (7 bases). V dropped 2 bases and J dropped 3 bases, with 11 bases sitting between them. The CDR3 runs 15 residues. Germline V CDR1 and CDR2: SEHNR, FQNEAQ (reference sequence).

In regard to this clone: Other DNA sequences in this specimen translate into the identical CDR3. The rearrangement joins TRBV11-2 to TRBJ2-5; the D gene is possibly TRBD1 (6 bases). In germline, CDR1 is SGHAT, CDR2 FQNNGV. This CDR3 contains 14 residues. The V end was cut by 1 base, the J end by 2 bases, with 8 bases between. The CDR3 bases are TGTGCCAGCAGCTTAGGGACAGTGCAAGAGACCCAGTACTTC. Encoded protein: CASSLGTVQETQYF. The full variable domain, in which reference TRBV11-2 and TRBJ2-5 provide the parts outside the CDR3, is EAGVAQSPRYKIIEKRQSVAFWCNPISGHATLYWYQQILGQGPKLLIQFQNNGVVDDSQLPKDRFSAERLKGVDSTLKIQPAKLEDSAVYLCASSLGTVQETQYFGPGTRLLVL.

The chain uses TRBV6-5 and TRBJ2-1, with unresolved D. The CDR3 contains 16 residues. Trimming removed 3 bases at V and 0 bases at J, with 12 bases between. Germline CDR1 MNHEY, CDR2 SVGAGI. The CDR3 region has the DNA TGTGCCAGCAGTTATGGTCGGGTAAGCTCCTACAATGAGCAGTTCTTC. Translated, it gives CASSYGRVSSYNEQFF.

This clone was seen more than once but under ten times. This sequence joins TRBV27 and TRBJ1-1; 8 bases are a match to TRBD1. The ends lost 0 bases at V and 3 bases at J; junction bases unmatched: 6. CDR1 and CDR2 from the germline V gene are MNHEY and SMNVEV (reference sequence). The CDR3 runs 16 residues. CDR3 DNA: TGTGCCAGCAGTTTATCACGGGGGACAGGAGACACTGAAGCTTTCTTT. Encoded protein: CASSLSRGTGDTEAFF.

V gene TRBV6-5 combines with J gene TRBJ2-7; the D is unclear. There are 13 residues in the CDR3. Germline loops: CDR1 MNHEY, CDR2 SVGAGI. V was shortened by 5 bases and J by 6 bases, with 14 bases between the two germline ends. CDR3 in amino acids: CASSNGAAGEQYF. The DNA of the CDR3 is TGTGCCAGCAGTAATGGCGCCGCAGGCGAGCAGTACTTC.

The chain employs TRBV7-9 and TRBJ2-6; TRBD1 might be the D (6 bases). CDR3 length equals 15 residues. Trimming took off 2 bases at V and 4 bases at J, with 9 bases between the two ends. The V gene's germline CDR1 is SEHNR and CDR2 FQNEAQ (reference sequence). The CDR3 DNA follows: TGTGCCAGCAGCTTAACAGGGTCGGGGGCCAACGTCCTGACTTTC. Protein product: CASSLTGSGANVLTF. Using reference TRBV7-9 and TRBJ2-6 for the parts outside the CDR3, the full variable domain is DTGVSQNPRHKITKRGQNVTFRCDPISEHNRLYWYRQTLGQGPEFLTYFQNEAQLEKSRLLSDRFSAERPKGSFSTLEIQRTEQGDSAMYLCASSLTGSGANVLTFGAGSRLTVL.

The gene calls are TRBV27 and TRBJ1-1; possibly TRBD1 for D (5 bases). From germline, CDR1 is MNHEY and CDR2 SMNVEV (reference sequence). The CDR3 is 15 amino acids. Trimming left V 3 bases short and J 0 bases short, with 11 bases between. For the CDR3, the DNA is TGTGCCAGCAGTTTCATAGCACAGGTGAACACTGAAGCTTTCTTT. Amino acid sequence: CASSFIAQVNTEAFF.

Only one count was recorded for this clone. The CDR3: CASSLTNRLNTEAFF. The CDR3 nucleotides read TGTGCCAGCAGTTTAACGAACAGGTTGAACACTGAAGCTTTCTTT. V gene TRBV6-1 combines with J gene TRBJ1-1, with D perhaps matching TRBD1 (5 bases). The CDR3 is 15 residues long. V shed 5 bases and J shed 0 bases, with 13 bases lying between them. Germline lookup yields CDR1 MNHNS and CDR2 SASEGT.

This rearrangement joins TRBV4-1 to TRBJ2-7, with TRBD2 as a possible D gene (6 bases). This CDR3 has 16 residues. Trimming removed 3 bases from V and 2 bases from J, with 17 bases in between. Germline V gene data show CDR1 as MGHRA and CDR2 as YSYEKL. In DNA form, the CDR3 reads TGCGCCAGCAGCCAGGGGGGAATGGCGGAGCCCTACGAGCAGTACTTC. Residues: CASSQGGMAEPYEQYF.

The chain recombines TRBV5-8 with TRBJ1-2; 11 bases line up with TRBD1. The CDR3 contains 16 residues. With 5 bases clipped from V and 3 bases from J, the junction kept 9 bases outside the gene matches. From germline, CDR1 is SGHTS and CDR2 YDEGEE. In DNA, the CDR3 is TGTGCCAGCAGTTCCACGGGGACAGGGGGTGACTATGGCTACACCTTC. Amino acid sequence: CASSSTGTGGDYGYTF.

The chain uses TRBV27 and TRBJ2-7; TRBD1 matches at 7 bases. Germline trimming cut 2 bases from V and 3 bases from J; bases unmatched to any gene: 4. Germline CDR1 and CDR2: MNHEY and SMNVEV (reference sequence). The length of the CDR3 is 14 residues. The CDR3 loop is CASSLAGTDYEQYF. In DNA, the CDR3 is TGTGCCAGCAGTTTAGCCGGGACAGACTACGAGCAGTACTTC.

The V and J genes are TRBV5-4 and TRBJ1-2; 7 bases map to TRBD1. The germline V gene encodes CDR1 SGHNT and CDR2 YYREEE (reference sequence). The length of the CDR3 is 15 residues. V lost 0 bases, J lost 0 bases, and 2 bases stayed unmatched. This CDR3 reads CASSLGGTANYGYTF. The DNA for the CDR3 is TGTGCCAGCAGCTTGGGGGGGACAGCTAACTATGGCTACACCTTC.

The V gene is TRBV12-5, the J gene TRBJ1-1, with D unclear. V lost 3 bases and J 4 bases, leaving 9 bases between the germline ends. The CDR3 is 13 amino acids. Per germline, CDR1 LGHNT and CDR2 FRNRAP. Written as DNA, the CDR3 is TGTGCTAGTGGTTTCGTCCGGGGCACTGAAGCTTTCTTT. It codes for CASGFVRGTEAFF.

The chain couples TRBV6-6 to TRBJ1-2; 8 bases match TRBD1. CDR1 is MNHNY and CDR2 is SVGAGI in the germline V gene (reference sequence). Trimming at V came to 2 bases and at J to 5 bases, leaving 7 bases not matched to a gene. The CDR3 is 15 residues long. CDR3 amino acids: CASSYRDRNPYGYTF. DNA for the CDR3: TGTGCCAGCAGTTACCGGGACAGGAACCCTTATGGCTACACCTTC.

Here the CDR3 reads CASKDTQDPQYEQYF. The CDR3 nucleotides read TGCGCCAGCAAGGACACCCAGGACCCTCAGTACGAGCAGTACTTC. The V call is TRBV10-2, the J call TRBJ2-5; maybe TRBD1 (5 bases). The better agreement between TRBJ2-7 and the DNA end casts doubt on the J call. The CDR3 has 15 amino acids. Germline-derived CDR1 and CDR2 are WSHSY and SAAADI.

CDR3 coding DNA: TGTGCCACCCAGGCTGGCAGACCACCACGAGAGACCCAGTACTTC. This codes for CATQAGRPPRETQYF. This rearrangement joins TRBV6-1 to TRBJ2-5; D not certain. Trimming shortened V by 10 bases and J by 4 bases, and 22 bases separated the two germline ends. CDR1 is MNHNS, CDR2 SASEGT, per germline. This CDR3 has 15 amino acids.

This chain links TRBV5-1 with TRBJ2-5; 11 bases align to TRBD1. V lost 0 bases to trimming and J lost 3 bases; unmatched junction nucleotides: 1. The CDR3 is 15 residues long. The germline V gene encodes CDR1 SGHRS and CDR2 YFSETQ. The DNA for the CDR3 is TGCGCCAGCAGCTTGGCGGGACAGGGGGAAGAGACCCAGTACTTC. It yields the protein CASSLAGQGEETQYF. Full variable domain (outside the CDR3, taken from reference TRBV5-1 and TRBJ2-5): KAGVTQTPRYLIKTRGQQVTLSCSPISGHRSVSWYQQTPGQGLQFLFEYFSETQRNKGNFPGRFSGRQFSNSRSEMNVSTLELGDSALYLCASSLAGQGEETQYFGPGTRLLVL.

This clone occurred once. The V and J genes are TRBV5-1 and TRBJ2-1; tentatively, D is TRBD2 (5 bases). Trimming took 4 bases from V and 7 from J, leaving 15 bases between them. This CDR3 region has 14 residues. The germline V gene has CDR1 SGHRS and CDR2 YFSETQ. CDR3 loop: CASSVGPTGNEQFF. The CDR3 DNA is TGCGCCAGCAGCGTAGGACCGACGGGAAATGAGCAGTTCTTC.

The J gene is TRBJ2-5, the V gene TRBV6-1; D gene uncertain. The CDR3 is 12 residues long. Germline-derived CDR1 and CDR2 are MNHNS and SASEGT. The V and J ends lost 3 bases and 4 bases respectively, with 6 bases between them. CDR3 sequence (DNA): TGTGCCAGCAGTGATACGGGAGAGACCCAGTACTTC. As protein: CASSDTGETQYF.

This chain links TRBV7-9 with TRBJ2-5; 10 nucleotides align to TRBD2. Per the germline V gene, CDR1 is SEHNR and CDR2 is FQNEAQ (reference sequence). After removal of 4 bases from V and 8 bases from J, the junction contained 10 bases not matched to a gene. The CDR3 is made up of 15 amino acids. CDR3 amino acids: CASSSLPGLASTQYF. CDR3 nucleotides: TGTGCCAGCAGCTCACTGCCGGGACTAGCGAGTACCCAGTACTTC.